The 5 T cell receptor beta chains reported below all come from one sample, sequenced in a study of blood T cells in healthy people across ages. It was with a sample-barcoded 5' primer and a J-beta primer mix that a second PCR of about 7 to 12 cycles was run. TCRdb re-called the 5' RACE reads with MiXCR, one entry per CDR3 protein. The repertoire holds 800,000 to 950,000 distinct CDR3 sequences, around 48% seen once, with over 10% in the top ten. Specimen: blood. These receptor sequences come from a man aged 30 to 45 in good health.

This clonotype showed up just once. This rearrangement joins TRBV28 to TRBJ2-7, with 12 bases fitting TRBD2. V was pared by 10 bases and J by 2 bases, with 9 bases of the junction left unmatched. CDR1 is MDHEN, CDR2 SYDVKM, per germline. The CDR3 totals 15 residues. CDR3 DNA: TGTGCCAACAGACTAGCGGGAGCCCAAACCTACGAGCAGTACTTC. This gives the protein CANRLAGAQTYEQYF.

CDR3 nucleotides: TGCAGTGCTAGAGGCCTCGACAGGGGGGGGTACAATGAGCAGTTCTTC. Translation gives CSARGLDRGGYNEQFF. The chain employs TRBV20-1 and TRBJ2-1, with 9 nucleotides matching TRBD1. Germline CDR1 is DFQATT and CDR2 is SNEGSKA (reference sequence). The V segment lost 1 base and the J segment 4 bases; nucleotides outside the gene matches: 8. CDR3 length: 16 residues.

This sequence joins TRBV4-2 and TRBJ2-3; the match to TRBD2 covers 8 bases. The junction had 7 bases not matched to a gene; V was cut back by 0 bases and J by 5 bases. The CDR3 extends over 16 amino acids. Germline loops: CDR1 LGHNA, CDR2 YNFKEQ. Here the CDR3 DNA reads TGTGCCAGCAGCCAAGAACGACTGCGGGGGGAAGATACGCAGTATTTT. It encodes CASSQERLRGEDTQYF.

The chain carries TRBV9 and TRBJ2-3; 9 nucleotides line up with TRBD1. CDR1 SGDLS and CDR2 YYNGEE come from the germline V gene. After removal of 4 bases from V and 4 bases from J, the junction contained 7 bases not matched to a gene. The CDR3 has 15 residues. CDR3 sequence: CASSTRDREADTQYF. In DNA form, the CDR3 reads TGTGCCAGCAGCACCCGGGACAGGGAAGCAGATACGCAGTATTTT.

This clonotype has a handful of counts. The chain couples TRBV20-1 to TRBJ2-3; D may be TRBD1 (6 bases). V lost 5 bases, J lost 0 bases, and 15 bases lay in between. This CDR3 spans 15 amino acids. In germline, CDR1 is DFQATT, CDR2 SNEGSKA (reference sequence). The CDR3 reads CSAYLQGPSTDTQYF. The DNA of the CDR3 is TGCAGTGCTTACTTACAGGGCCCTAGCACAGATACGCAGTATTTT.